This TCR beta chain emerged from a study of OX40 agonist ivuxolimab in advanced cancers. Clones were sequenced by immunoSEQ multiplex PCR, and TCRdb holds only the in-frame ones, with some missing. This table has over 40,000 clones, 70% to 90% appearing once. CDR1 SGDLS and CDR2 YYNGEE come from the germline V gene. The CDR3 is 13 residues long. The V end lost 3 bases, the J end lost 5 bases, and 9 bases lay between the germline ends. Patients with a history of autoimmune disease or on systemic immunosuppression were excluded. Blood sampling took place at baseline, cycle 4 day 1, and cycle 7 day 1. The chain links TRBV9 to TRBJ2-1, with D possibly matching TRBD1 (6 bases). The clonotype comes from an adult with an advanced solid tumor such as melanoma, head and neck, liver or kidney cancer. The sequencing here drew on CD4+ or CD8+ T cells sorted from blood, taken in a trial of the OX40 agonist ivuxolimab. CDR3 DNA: TGTGCCAGCAGCGCAGGGGTTAACAATGAGCAGTTCTTC. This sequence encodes CASSAGVNNEQFF.